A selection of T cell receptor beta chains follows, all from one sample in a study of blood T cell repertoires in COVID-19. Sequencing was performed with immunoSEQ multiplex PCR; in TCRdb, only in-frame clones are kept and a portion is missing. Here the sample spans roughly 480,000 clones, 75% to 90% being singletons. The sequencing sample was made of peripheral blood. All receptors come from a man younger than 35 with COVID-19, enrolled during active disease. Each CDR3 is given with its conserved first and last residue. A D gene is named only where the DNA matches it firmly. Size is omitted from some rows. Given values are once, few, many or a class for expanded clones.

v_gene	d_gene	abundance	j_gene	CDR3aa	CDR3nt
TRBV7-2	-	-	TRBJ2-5	CASSPRRLVQETQYF	TGTGCCAGCAGCCCCAGGAGGTTGGTCCAAGAGACCCAGTACTTC
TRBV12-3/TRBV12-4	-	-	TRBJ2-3	CASSSRVPDTQYF	TGTGCCAGCAGTAGCAGGGTTCCAGATACGCAGTATTTT
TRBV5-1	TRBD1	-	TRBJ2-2	CASSAYRGNTGELFF	TGCGCCAGCAGCGCTTACAGGGGGAACACCGGGGAGCTGTTTTTT
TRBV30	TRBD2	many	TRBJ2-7	CAWTEAGGGYEQYF	TGTGCCTGGACCGAAGCGGGAGGGGGCTACGAGCAGTACTTC
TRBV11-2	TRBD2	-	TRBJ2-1	CASKPGLAGSYNEQFF	TGTGCCAGCAAACCGGGACTAGCGGGCTCCTACAATGAGCAGTTCTTC
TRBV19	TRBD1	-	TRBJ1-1	CASSRVPGQGGNTEAFF	TGTGCCAGTAGTAGGGTCCCGGGACAGGGAGGGAACACTGAAGCTTTCTTT
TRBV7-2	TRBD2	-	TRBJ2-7	CASSRLAYYEQYF	TGTGCCAGCAGCCGACTAGCTTACTACGAGCAGTACTTC
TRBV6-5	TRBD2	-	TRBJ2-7	CASSPLAGVIHEQYF	TGTGCCAGCAGCCCCCTAGCGGGAGTTATACACGAGCAGTACTTC
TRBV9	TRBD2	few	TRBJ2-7	CASLIAGETYEQYF	TGTGCCAGCCTAATAGCGGGGGAGACCTACGAGCAGTACTTC
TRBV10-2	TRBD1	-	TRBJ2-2	CASSEDRANTGELFF	TGCGCCAGCAGTGAGGACAGGGCGAACACCGGGGAGCTGTTTTTT
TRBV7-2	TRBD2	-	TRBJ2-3	CASSLFRTSGRSSTQYF	TGTGCCAGCAGCTTATTCCGGACTAGCGGGAGGAGTAGTACGCAGTATTTT
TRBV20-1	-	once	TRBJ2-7	CSASPVGRDNLYEQYF	TGCAGTGCTAGTCCCGTCGGCAGGGACAATTTGTACGAGCAGTACTTC
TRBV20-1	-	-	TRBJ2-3	CSAYYTDTQYF	TGCAGTGCTTATTACACAGATACGCAGTATTTT
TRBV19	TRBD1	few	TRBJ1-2	CASNRQGDGYTF	TGTGCCAGTAATAGACAGGGCGATGGCTACACCTTC
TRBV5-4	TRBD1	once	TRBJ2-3	CASSLAGGQGATDTQYF	TGTGCCAGCAGCTTGGCTGGGGGGCAGGGGGCAACAGATACGCAGTATTTT
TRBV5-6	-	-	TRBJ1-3	CASSLASGQISGNTIYF	TGTGCCAGCAGCTTGGCCAGTGGACAGATCTCTGGAAACACCATATATTTT
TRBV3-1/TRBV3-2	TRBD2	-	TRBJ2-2	CASSDSSGGRTGELFF	TGTGCCAGCAGCGACTCTAGCGGGGGACGCACCGGGGAGCTGTTTTTT
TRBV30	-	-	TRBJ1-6	CAWSWNSINPPLHF	TGTGCCTGGAGTTGGAACAGTATAAATCCACCCCTCCACTTT
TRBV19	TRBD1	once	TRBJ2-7	CASSPRTGNYEQYF	TGTGCCAGTAGTCCGAGGACAGGGAACTACGAGCAGTACTTC
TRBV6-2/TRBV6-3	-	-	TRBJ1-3	CASSPQGYYSGNTIYF	TGTGCCAGCAGCCCCCAGGGATACTACTCTGGAAACACCATATATTTT
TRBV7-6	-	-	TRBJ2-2	CASSPLELELFF	TGTGCCAGCAGCCCCCTCGAGCTGGAGCTGTTTTTT
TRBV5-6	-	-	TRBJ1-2	CASSPGENYGYTF	TGTGCCAGCAGCCCAGGGGAGAACTATGGCTACACCTTC
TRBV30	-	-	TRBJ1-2	CAWSFRGGYTF	TGTGCCTGGAGTTTCAGGGGTGGCTACACCTTC
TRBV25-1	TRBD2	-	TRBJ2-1	CASMLSGAYNEQFF	TGTGCCAGCATGCTTAGCGGGGCCTACAATGAGCAGTTCTTC
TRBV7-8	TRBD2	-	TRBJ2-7	CASRASGIHYEQYF	TGTGCCAGCCGGGCTAGCGGGATTCATTACGAGCAGTACTTC
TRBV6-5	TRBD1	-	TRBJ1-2	CASKDRATYGYTF	TGTGCCAGCAAGGACAGGGCGACCTATGGCTACACCTTC
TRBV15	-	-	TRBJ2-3	CATSRDIPPGQSTDTQYF	TGTGCCACCAGCAGAGATATACCGCCGGGACAAAGCACAGATACGCAGTATTTT
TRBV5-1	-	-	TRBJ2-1	CASSLTTGSYNEQFF	TGCGCCAGCAGCTTGACTACAGGTTCTTACAATGAGCAGTTCTTC
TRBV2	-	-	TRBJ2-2	CASRATTGWNTGELFF	TGTGCCAGCAGAGCTACAACAGGGTGGAACACCGGGGAGCTGTTTTTT
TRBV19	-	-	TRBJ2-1	CASKPRGASYNEQFF	TGTGCCAGTAAACCTCGGGGGGCTTCCTACAATGAGCAGTTCTTC
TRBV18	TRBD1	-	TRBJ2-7	CASSPRTGEEQYF	TGTGCCAGCTCACCTCGGACAGGGGAAGAGCAGTACTTC
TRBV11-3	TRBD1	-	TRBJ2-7	CASSAGGEQYF	TGTGCCAGCAGCGCAGGGGGCGAGCAGTACTTC
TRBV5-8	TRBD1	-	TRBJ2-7	CASRSRDRASYEQYF	TGTGCCAGCAGAAGCCGGGACAGGGCCTCCTACGAGCAGTACTTC
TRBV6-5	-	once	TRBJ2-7	CASTEQGLSYEQYF	TGTGCCAGCACCGAACAGGGTCTCTCCTACGAGCAGTACTTC
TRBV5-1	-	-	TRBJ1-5	CASSFSRGANQPQHF	TGCGCCAGCAGCTTTTCCCGGGGGGCCAATCAGCCCCAGCATTTT
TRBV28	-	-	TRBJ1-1	CASSLPGAREAFF	TGTGCCAGCAGTCTTCCTGGGGCTCGTGAAGCTTTCTTT
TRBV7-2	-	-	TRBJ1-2	CASSPPGDLYGYTF	TGTGCCAGCAGCCCGCCGGGGGACCTCTATGGCTACACCTTC
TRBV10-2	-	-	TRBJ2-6	CASSDRVNSGANVLTF	TGCGCCAGCAGTGACCGAGTTAACTCTGGGGCCAACGTCCTGACTTTC
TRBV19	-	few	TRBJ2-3	CASSIGANTDTQYF	TGTGCCAGTAGTATAGGGGCTAACACAGATACGCAGTATTTT
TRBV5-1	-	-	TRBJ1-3	CASSLDRLGANTIYF	TGCGCCAGCAGCTTGGATCGCCTGGGGGCGAACACCATATATTTT
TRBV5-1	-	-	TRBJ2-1	CASSLRNRRDNEQFF	TGCGCCAGCAGCTTGAGGAATCGGCGGGACAATGAGCAGTTCTTC